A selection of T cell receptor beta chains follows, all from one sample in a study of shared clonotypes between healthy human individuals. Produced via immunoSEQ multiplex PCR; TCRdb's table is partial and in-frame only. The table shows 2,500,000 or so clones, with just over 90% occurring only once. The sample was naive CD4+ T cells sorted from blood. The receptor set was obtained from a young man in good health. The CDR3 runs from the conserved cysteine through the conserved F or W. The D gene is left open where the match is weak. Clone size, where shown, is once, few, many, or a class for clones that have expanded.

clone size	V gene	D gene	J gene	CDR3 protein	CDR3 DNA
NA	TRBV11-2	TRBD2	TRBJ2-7	CASSPAPGLPPYEQYF	TGTGCCAGCAGCCCCGCACCGGGACTACCCCCCTACGAGCAGTACTTC
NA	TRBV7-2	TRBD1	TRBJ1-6	CASSLVGQGDGSPLHF	TGTGCCAGCAGCTTAGTCGGGCAGGGGGATGGTTCACCCCTCCACTTT
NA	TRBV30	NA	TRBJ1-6	CAWSADPNSPLHF	TGTGCCTGGAGTGCCGACCCGAATTCACCCCTCCACTTT
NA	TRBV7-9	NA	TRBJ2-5	CASSLVEGVIFETQYF	TGTGCCAGCAGCTTAGTGGAAGGGGTAATATTCGAGACCCAGTACTTC
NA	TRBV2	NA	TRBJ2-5	CASKGEVQETQYF	TGTGCCAGCAAAGGGGAGGTACAAGAGACCCAGTACTTC
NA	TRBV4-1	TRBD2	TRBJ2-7	CASSQDRLAVYEQYF	TGCGCCAGCAGCCAAGATCGGCTAGCGGTTTACGAGCAGTACTTC
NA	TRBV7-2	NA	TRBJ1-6	CASSLEPGSNSPLHF	TGTGCCAGCAGCTTAGAACCGGGTAGTAATTCACCCCTCCACTTT
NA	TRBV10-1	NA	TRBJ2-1	CASSDTGTLDNEQFF	TGCGCCAGCAGCGACACCGGGACTCTAGACAATGAGCAGTTCTTC
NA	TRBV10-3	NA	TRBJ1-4	CAISESREGYEKLFF	TGTGCCATCAGTGAGTCGAGGGAGGGGTATGAAAAACTGTTTTTT
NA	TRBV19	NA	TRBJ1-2	CASSIEKKRAYGYTF	TGTGCCAGTAGTATAGAGAAGAAAAGGGCCTATGGCTACACCTTC
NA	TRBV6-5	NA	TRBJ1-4	CASSYSTNEKLFF	TGTGCCAGCAGTTACTCTACTAATGAAAAACTGTTTTTT
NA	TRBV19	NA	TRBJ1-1	CASSGGLNTEAFF	TGTGCCAGTAGTGGAGGGTTGAACACTGAAGCTTTCTTT
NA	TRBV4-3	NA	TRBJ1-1	CASSQEGHSNTEAFF	TGCGCCAGCAGCCAAGAGGGACATTCGAACACTGAAGCTTTCTTT
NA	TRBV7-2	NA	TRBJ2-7	CASSLESDFPYEQYF	TGTGCCAGCAGCTTAGAGTCTGATTTCCCCTACGAGCAGTACTTC
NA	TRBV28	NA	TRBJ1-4	CATSWGRTTNEKLFF	TGTGCCACCAGCTGGGGGCGTACAACTAATGAAAAACTGTTTTTT
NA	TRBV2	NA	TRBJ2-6	CASDRISGANVLTF	TGTGCCAGCGATCGCATTTCTGGGGCCAACGTCCTGACTTTC
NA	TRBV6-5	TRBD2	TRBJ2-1	CASSYLLTSGEQFF	TGTGCCAGCAGTTACTTACTAACTAGCGGCGAGCAGTTCTTC
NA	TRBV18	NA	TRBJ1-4	CASSPFEGTLTNEKLFF	TGTGCCAGCTCACCTTTTGAGGGGACGCTTACTAATGAAAAACTGTTTTTT
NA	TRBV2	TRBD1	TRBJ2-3	CASSPRDRSTDTQYF	TGTGCCAGCAGTCCCCGGGACAGGAGCACAGATACGCAGTATTTT
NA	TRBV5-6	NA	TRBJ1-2	CASSLGPPPSYGYTF	TGTGCCAGCAGCTTGGGACCGCCCCCCAGCTATGGCTACACCTTC
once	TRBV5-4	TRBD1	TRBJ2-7	CASSLPTGGAHEQYF	TGTGCCAGCAGCTTGCCTACAGGGGGCGCCCACGAGCAGTACTTC
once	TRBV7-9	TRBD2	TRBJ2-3	CASRPGLAPYTQYF	TGTGCCAGCAGGCCGGGACTAGCGCCGTATACGCAGTATTTT
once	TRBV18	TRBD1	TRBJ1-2	CASSPLTGRGYTF	TGTGCCAGCTCACCATTGACAGGGCGGGGCTACACCTTC
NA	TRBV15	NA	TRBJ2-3	CATSRDLADTQYF	TGTGCCACCAGCAGAGATCTTGCTGATACGCAGTATTTT
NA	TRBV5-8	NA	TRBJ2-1	CASSRRGTVAEQFF	TGTGCCAGCAGCCGTCGTGGGACGGTCGCTGAGCAGTTCTTC
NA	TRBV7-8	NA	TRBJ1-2	CASSTRVWSGYTF	TGTGCCAGCAGCACCCGGGTGTGGTCTGGCTACACCTTC
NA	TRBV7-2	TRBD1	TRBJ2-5	CASSLDRATETQYF	TGTGCCAGCAGCTTGGACAGGGCGACAGAGACCCAGTACTTC
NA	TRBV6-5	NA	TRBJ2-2	CASRLTNTGELFF	TGTGCCAGCAGGCTGACTAACACCGGGGAGCTGTTTTTT
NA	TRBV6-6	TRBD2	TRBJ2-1	CASSAAGGAYNEQFF	TGTGCCAGCAGTGCAGCGGGAGGTGCCTACAATGAGCAGTTCTTC
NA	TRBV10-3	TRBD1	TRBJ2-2	CAISRGQGWNTGELFF	TGTGCCATCAGTCGGGGACAGGGCTGGAACACCGGGGAGCTGTTTTTT
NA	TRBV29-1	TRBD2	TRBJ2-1	CSVEIIAGGGNEQFF	TGCAGCGTTGAAATCATAGCGGGAGGGGGCAATGAGCAGTTCTTC
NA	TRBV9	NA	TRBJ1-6	CARTGRSRHSPLHF	TGTGCCAGGACGGGACGGTCGAGGCATTCACCCCTCCACTTT
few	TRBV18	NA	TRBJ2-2	CASSPLAVGELFF	TGTGCCAGCTCACCACTAGCGGTTGGGGAGCTGTTTTTT
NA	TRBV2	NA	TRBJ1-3	CASSERVKTGGSNTIYF	TGTGCCAGCAGTGAAAGGGTTAAGACAGGAGGTTCAAACACCATATATTTT
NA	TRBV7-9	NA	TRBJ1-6	CASSFSSPLHF	TGTGCCAGCAGCTTCAGCTCACCCCTCCACTTT
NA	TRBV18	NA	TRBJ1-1	CASSPPAQGNTEAFF	TGTGCCAGCTCACCCCCCGCCCAGGGGAACACTGAAGCTTTCTTT
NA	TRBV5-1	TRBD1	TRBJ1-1	CASSMGQGLNTEAFF	TGCGCCAGCAGTATGGGACAGGGTTTGAACACTGAAGCTTTCTTT
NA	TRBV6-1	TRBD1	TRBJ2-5	CASSPPGGPETQYF	TGTGCCAGCAGTCCTCCAGGGGGCCCGGAGACCCAGTACTTC
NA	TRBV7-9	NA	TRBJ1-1	CASRGLRDNTEAFF	TGTGCCAGCAGGGGCCTGAGGGACAACACTGAAGCTTTCTTT
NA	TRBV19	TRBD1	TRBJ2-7	CASRDQTGIYEQYF	TGTGCCAGTCGGGATCAGACAGGGATCTACGAGCAGTACTTC
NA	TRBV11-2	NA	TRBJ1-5	CASSVTGASNQPQHF	TGTGCCAGCAGCGTAACCGGGGCCAGCAATCAGCCCCAGCATTTT
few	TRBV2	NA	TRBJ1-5	CASSNQGSSNQPQHF	TGTGCCAGCAGCAACCAGGGGTCGAGCAATCAGCCCCAGCATTTT
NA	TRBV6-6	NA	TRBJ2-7	CASSDPQYEQYF	TGTGCCAGCAGTGACCCTCAGTACGAGCAGTACTTC
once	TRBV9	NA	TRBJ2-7	CASSVDPTGTYEQYF	TGTGCCAGCAGCGTAGACCCGACCGGTACCTACGAGCAGTACTTC
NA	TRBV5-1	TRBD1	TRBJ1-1	CASSSYRGNTEAFF	TGCGCCAGCAGCTCCTACAGGGGGAACACTGAAGCTTTCTTT
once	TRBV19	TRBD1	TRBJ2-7	CASSEDRADYEQYF	TGTGCCAGTAGTGAGGACAGGGCGGACTACGAGCAGTACTTC
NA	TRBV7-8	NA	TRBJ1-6	CASSFSTGGNSPLHF	TGTGCCAGCAGCTTCTCGACCGGGGGGAATTCACCCCTCCACTTT
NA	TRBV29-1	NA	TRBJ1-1	CSAGGGRSTEAFF	TGCAGCGCCGGGGGGGGTCGAAGCACTGAAGCTTTCTTT
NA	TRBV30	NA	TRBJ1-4	CAWDKGLLNEKLFF	TGTGCCTGGGATAAGGGCTTATTAAATGAAAAACTGTTTTTT
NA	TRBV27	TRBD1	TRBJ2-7	CASSRPGQGLEQYF	TGTGCCAGCAGCCGGCCGGGACAGGGCCTCGAGCAGTACTTC
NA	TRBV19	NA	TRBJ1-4	CASSTLGRRTTNEKLFF	TGTGCCAGTAGTACCCTGGGACGGAGAACAACTAATGAAAAACTGTTTTTT
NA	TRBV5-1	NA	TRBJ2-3	CASSLAGGQSTDTQYF	TGCGCCAGCAGCTTGGCCGGGGGACAGAGCACAGATACGCAGTATTTT
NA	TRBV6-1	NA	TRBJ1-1	CASSAPRRESEAFF	TGTGCCAGCAGCGCCCCGCGTCGGGAGAGTGAAGCTTTCTTT
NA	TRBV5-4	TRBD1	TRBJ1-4	CASSFGTGATNEKLFF	TGTGCCAGCAGCTTTGGGACAGGTGCAACTAATGAAAAACTGTTTTTT